The sample holds a few counts of the clone carrying this TCR beta chain. This specimen belongs to a study of OX40 agonist ivuxolimab in advanced cancers. The protocol was immunoSEQ multiplex PCR, while the TCRdb copy is restricted to in-frame clones and leaves out a portion. The repertoire holds roughly 5,900 clones, with more than 65% as singletons. The V gene end was trimmed by 0 bases and the J gene end by 4 bases; junction bases not matched to a gene: 3. Germline V gene data show CDR1 as SGHNT and CDR2 as YYREEE (reference sequence). The CDR3 extends over 15 amino acids. V usage is TRBV5-4 and J usage is TRBJ2-1; 8 bases map to TRBD1. This receptor was obtained from an adult with an advanced solid tumor such as melanoma, head and neck, liver or kidney cancer. This material consisted of CD4+ or CD8+ T cells sorted from blood, taken in a trial of the OX40 agonist ivuxolimab. Here the CDR3 DNA reads TGTGCCAGCAGCTTGGGACAGGGGATTTACAATGAGCAGTTCTTC. This gives the protein CASSLGQGIYNEQFF.